This TCR beta chain was identified during a study of blood T cell repertoires in COVID-19. Study as a whole: Italy, Spain and the United States were the sources of the convalescent and acute COVID-19 samples. T cells, B-cell-depleted T cells, or PBMCs supplied cDNA or gDNA.

In the authors' methods: From reference gene primer amplification, estimates of nucleated cell counts were derived. Assay used: immunoSEQ multiplex PCR; TCRdb lists only in-frame clones, some missing. V and J calls and clone size come straight from that table; D and trimming were deduced from the DNA. The top ten hold 14% to 15% of the sample, which has 30,000 to 40,000 clones, approximately 71% seen once. The CDR3 has 18 amino acids. The V and J ends lost 1 base and 3 bases respectively, with 22 bases between them. CDR1 is MGHRA and CDR2 is YSYEKL in the germline V gene. The chain employs TRBV4-1 and TRBJ2-7, with D maybe TRBD1 (6 bases). What was sequenced was peripheral blood. The sequence derives from a man at least 80 years old with active or convalescent COVID-19. The CDR3 loop is CASSQGWAPGVGVYEQYF. CDR3 bases: TGCGCCAGCAGCCAAGGTTGGGCCCCAGGGGTCGGTGTCTACGAGCAGTACTTC.